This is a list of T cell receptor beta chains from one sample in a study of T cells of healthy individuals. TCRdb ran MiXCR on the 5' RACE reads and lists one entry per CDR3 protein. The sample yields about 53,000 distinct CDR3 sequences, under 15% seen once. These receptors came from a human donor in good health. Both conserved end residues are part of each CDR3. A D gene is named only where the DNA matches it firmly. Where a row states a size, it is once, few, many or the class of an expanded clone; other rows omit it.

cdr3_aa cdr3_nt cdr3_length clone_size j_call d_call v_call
CASSLTWQGSYNEQFF TGTGCCAGCAGCTTAACATGGCAGGGGTCCTACAATGAGCAGTTCTTC 16 . TRBJ2-1 . TRBV7-2
CASSPTGGAGGRETQYF TGTGCCAGCAGCCCAACTGGGGGAGCGGGGGGGCGCGAGACCCAGTACTTC 17 . TRBJ2-5 TRBD2 TRBV7-8
CASSLGGLSTDTQYF TGTGCCAGCAGCTTAGGGGGACTTAGCACAGATACGCAGTATTTT 15 . TRBJ2-3 . TRBV7-2
CASSLVSAGGTGELFF TGTGCCAGCAGCTTAGTCTCGGCGGGAGGGACCGGGGAGCTGTTTTTT 16 many TRBJ2-2 TRBD2 TRBV11-2
CASRPGQGFYEQYF TGCGCCAGCCGGCCGGGACAGGGGTTCTACGAGCAGTACTTC 14 many TRBJ2-7 TRBD1 TRBV4-3
CASSLPTVQETQYF TGTGCCAGCAGCCTTCCCACAGTCCAAGAGACCCAGTACTTC 14 many TRBJ2-5 . TRBV7-8
CSASDRPGLELANEQFF TGCAGTGCTAGTGACCGCCCGGGACTAGAATTAGCCAATGAGCAGTTCTTC 17 . TRBJ2-1 TRBD2 TRBV20-1
CSARRGTGGAETQYF TGCAGTGCTAGACGCGGGACAGGGGGAGCAGAGACCCAGTACTTC 15 few TRBJ2-5 TRBD1 TRBV20-1
CASSKAGRSNYGYTF TGTGCCAGCAGCAAAGCGGGCAGGTCTAACTATGGCTACACCTTC 15 many TRBJ1-2 . TRBV21-1
CASSTPGGGYGYTF TGTGCCAGTAGTACCCCTGGGGGGGGCTATGGCTACACCTTC 14 . TRBJ1-2 . TRBV19
CASSVEGADTDTQYF TGTGCCAGCAGCGTGGAGGGGGCAGACACAGATACGCAGTATTTT 15 many TRBJ2-3 . TRBV6-1
CAISELLLRGTNEKLFF TGTGCCATCAGTGAGTTGTTACTCCGAGGCACTAATGAAAAACTGTTTTTT 17 few TRBJ1-4 . TRBV10-3
CSALSGGSTDTQYF TGCAGTGCTTTAAGCGGGGGAAGCACAGATACGCAGTATTTT 14 . TRBJ2-3 TRBD2 TRBV20-1
CASRLQGVLYEQYF TGTGCCAGCAGACTACAGGGGGTTCTCTACGAGCAGTACTTC 14 . TRBJ2-7 TRBD1 TRBV27
CASLDKNTEAFF TGTGCCAGCTTGGACAAGAACACTGAAGCTTTCTTT 12 many TRBJ1-1 . TRBV18
CAGRAQTGELFF TGTGCCGGGAGGGCTCAGACCGGGGAGCTGTTTTTT 12 many TRBJ2-2 TRBD2 TRBV27
CASSFIGQAAYEQYF TGTGCCAGCAGCTTTATAGGACAGGCAGCCTACGAGCAGTACTTC 15 many TRBJ2-7 TRBD1 TRBV11-2
CASSLLAVGRGPVATNEKLFF TGTGCCAGCAGCTTATTGGCCGTGGGGAGGGGGCCAGTTGCAACTAATGAAAAACTGTTTTTT 21 many TRBJ1-4 TRBD1 TRBV7-9
CASSWTSGVGETQYF TGTGCCAGCAGTTGGACTAGCGGGGTTGGGGAGACCCAGTACTTC 15 . TRBJ2-5 TRBD2 TRBV6-5
CSAGDDSTDTQYF TGCAGTGCCGGGGACGATAGCACAGATACGCAGTATTTT 13 few TRBJ2-3 . TRBV20-1
CASSQDRPGTDTQYF TGCGCCAGCAGCCAAGATCGGCCAGGGACGGATACGCAGTATTTT 15 many TRBJ2-3 . TRBV4-3
CASSGGYQETQYF TGTGCCAGCAGCGGGGGGTATCAAGAGACCCAGTACTTC 13 . TRBJ2-5 . TRBV7-8
CASRSYSTGLYSFSNQPQHF TGTGCCAGCAGATCCTATTCGACAGGTCTTTATAGTTTTAGCAATCAGCCCCAGCATTTT 20 . TRBJ1-5 . TRBV6-2/TRBV6-3
CASSTSSGSGNEQFF TGTGCCAGCAGCACCAGCTCGGGTAGTGGAAATGAGCAGTTCTTC 15 many TRBJ2-1 . TRBV7-9
CASSPHGTNTEAFF TGTGCCAGCAGCCCCCACGGTACAAACACTGAAGCTTTCTTT 14 . TRBJ1-1 . TRBV12-3/TRBV12-4
CASSLVFSQGEQYF TGCGCCAGCAGCTTGGTTTTTTCACAGGGCGAGCAGTACTTC 14 . TRBJ2-7 . TRBV5-1
CASRAGGSSNQPQHF TGTGCCAGTAGAGCAGGGGGGAGTAGCAATCAGCCCCAGCATTTT 15 many TRBJ1-5 TRBD1 TRBV19
CSVQRGRTDTQYF TGCAGCGTTCAGCGGGGTCGGACAGATACGCAGTATTTT 13 many TRBJ2-3 TRBD2 TRBV29-1
CASSERRGAYGYTF TGTGCCAGCAGTGAACGTCGGGGGGCCTATGGCTACACCTTC 14 many TRBJ1-2 . TRBV6-1
CSARDSTGGNSPLHF TGCAGTGCTAGAGATAGTACGGGGGGGAATTCACCCCTCCACTTT 15 . TRBJ1-6 . TRBV20-1
CASSIRTGDGDYGYTF TGTGCCAGCAGCATCAGGACAGGGGACGGTGACTATGGCTACACCTTC 16 few TRBJ1-2 TRBD1 TRBV13
CATKQSGRSEETQYF TGTGCCACCAAACAGAGCGGACGTTCTGAAGAGACCCAGTACTTC 15 . TRBJ2-5 . TRBV12-3/TRBV12-4
CASGSGSYEQYF TGTGCCAGCGGGAGCGGCTCCTACGAGCAGTACTTC 12 . TRBJ2-7 . TRBV7-2
CASSLAVWGLKPQHF TGTGCCAGCAGCTTGGCGGTCTGGGGTTTGAAGCCCCAGCATTTT 15 . TRBJ1-5 . TRBV5-6
CSWIRPVEGYTF TGCAGCTGGATCCGGCCTGTAGAAGGCTACACCTTC 12 many TRBJ1-2 . TRBV20-1
CSVGGQGSSTNEKLFF TGCAGCGTTGGAGGACAGGGATCCTCAACTAATGAAAAACTGTTTTTT 16 many TRBJ1-4 TRBD1 TRBV29-1
CASRSTGDYEQYF TGTGCCAGCAGGTCGACAGGGGACTACGAGCAGTACTTC 13 many TRBJ2-7 TRBD1 TRBV6-5
CASSEPPSGAFF TGTGCCAGCAGTGAACCTCCCAGTGGAGCTTTCTTT 12 few TRBJ1-1 . TRBV6-1
CASSQSGEQFF TGTGCCAGCAGCCAGAGCGGGGAGCAGTTCTTC 11 few TRBJ2-1 . TRBV7-9
CASSLYGELFF TGTGCCAGCAGCTTATACGGGGAGCTGTTTTTT 11 . TRBJ2-2 . TRBV11-3